This T cell receptor (beta chain) was retrieved from a study of breast tumors, draining lymph nodes, adjacent tissues. The CDR3 sequence is 13 residues long. V shed 5 bases, J shed 4 bases, and the junction held 3 bases outside the gene matches. Looked up from germline, CDR1 is SGHTA and CDR2 is FQGTGA. The study's findings and limits: Luminal-like breast cancer showed significantly higher tumor–nontumor repertoire similarity than basal-like. Tumors had less TCR diversity than lymph nodes, more than nontumor tissue. Most tumor T cells seemingly derive from lymph node, then expand in tumor.

This clonotype appeared many times. The antigen is unknown. TCRdb used MiXCR to reprocess the multiplex PCR reads, holding one entry per CDR3 protein. The table shows some 200,000 distinct CDR3 sequences, with roughly 31% occurring only once. Axillary draining lymph nodes of breast cancer patients supplied the node samples. The rearrangement links TRBV7-3 to TRBJ2-7; 9 bases are shared with TRBD2. The source material was axillary lymph node tissue. This receptor was obtained from a female donor with breast cancer. Some clones in this sample may be carry-over from other donors' samples. CDR3 in amino acids: CASSPAGGYEQYF. The CDR3 DNA reads as TGTGCCAGCAGCCCTGCGGGGGGGTACGAGCAGTACTTC.